This is a list of T cell receptor beta chains from one sample in a study of sequential checkpoint blockade in melanoma. Here immunoSEQ multiplex PCR was the method, and the copy in TCRdb shows in-frame clones only, minus some. Counted here are about 20,000 clones, around 82% occurring once; the ten biggest clones make up roughly 49%. Sequencing was performed on CD8+ T cells sorted from blood (inferred from file names), taken from a patient given nivolumab and ipilimumab in sequence. All receptors derive from a human donor with melanoma. Both conserved end residues are part of each CDR3. The order of the fields is clone size, V gene, J gene, D gene, CDR3 protein, CDR3 DNA. A D gene is named only where the DNA matches it firmly. Expanded clones get a size class; other rows say once, few or many, or leave the size out.

size: .; V: TRBV4-1; J: TRBJ2-7; D: TRBD1; CDR3: CASSQGGTGGYEQYF; DNA: TGCGCCAGCAGCCAAGGAGGGACAGGGGGCTACGAGCAGTACTTC
size: .; V: TRBV29-1; J: TRBJ2-3; D: .; CDR3: CSVEDIHYTDTQYF; DNA: TGCAGCGTTGAAGATATACATTACACAGATACGCAGTATTTT
size: .; V: TRBV29-1; J: TRBJ2-7; D: .; CDR3: CSVQQGQTYEQYF; DNA: TGCAGCGTACAGCAGGGTCAGACCTACGAGCAGTACTTC
size: .; V: TRBV4-2; J: TRBJ1-5; D: .; CDR3: CASSQENGGGQPQHF; DNA: TGTGCCAGCAGCCAAGAAAATGGGGGAGGTCAGCCCCAGCATTTT
size: .; V: TRBV7-9; J: TRBJ1-1; D: TRBD1; CDR3: CASSSPNRGPTEAFF; DNA: TGTGCCAGCAGCTCCCCAAACAGGGGCCCCACTGAAGCTTTCTTT
size: .; V: TRBV2; J: TRBJ2-1; D: TRBD2; CDR3: CASSEPLDSGDNEQFF; DNA: TGTGCCAGCAGTGAACCCCTGGATAGCGGGGACAATGAGCAGTTCTTC
size: .; V: TRBV7-9; J: TRBJ2-3; D: TRBD2; CDR3: CASRRSGGPRTDTQYF; DNA: TGTGCCAGCAGACGTAGCGGGGGGCCCCGCACAGATACGCAGTATTTT
size: .; V: TRBV7-8; J: TRBJ2-5; D: TRBD2; CDR3: CASSLRTSGLETQYF; DNA: TGTGCCAGCAGCTTGAGGACTAGCGGGTTGGAGACCCAGTACTTC
size: .; V: TRBV21-1; J: TRBJ2-1; D: .; CDR3: CASSAKILPPSGYNEQFF; DNA: TGTGCCAGCAGCGCAAAGATTTTACCTCCCTCGGGGTACAATGAGCAGTTCTTC
size: .; V: TRBV6-5; J: TRBJ2-3; D: .; CDR3: CASSFLAVGSTDTQYF; DNA: TGTGCCAGCAGTTTCTTAGCGGTCGGGTCCACAGATACGCAGTATTTT
size: .; V: TRBV11-3; J: TRBJ2-1; D: TRBD1; CDR3: CASSPEQGRNEQFF; DNA: TGTGCCAGCAGTCCAGAACAGGGGAGAAATGAGCAGTTCTTC
size: .; V: TRBV2; J: TRBJ1-2; D: .; CDR3: CASSDVGRRLYGYTF; DNA: TGTGCCAGCAGTGATGTGGGGAGGAGGTTATATGGCTACACCTTC
size: .; V: TRBV12-5; J: TRBJ2-7; D: TRBD2; CDR3: CASGSQPPAGVSEQYF; DNA: TGTGCTAGTGGTTCACAACCTCCGGCGGGGGTCAGCGAGCAGTACTTC
size: once; V: TRBV7-9; J: TRBJ2-2; D: .; CDR3: CASRRGDINTGELFF; DNA: TGTGCCAGCAGGAGAGGGGACATCAACACCGGGGAGCTGTTTTTT
size: .; V: TRBV28; J: TRBJ2-7; D: .; CDR3: CASSYTQGFAYEQYF; DNA: TGTGCCAGCAGTTATACCCAGGGGTTCGCCTACGAGCAGTACTTC
size: .; V: TRBV5-8; J: TRBJ2-7; D: TRBD1; CDR3: CASSLDWDRGYEQYF; DNA: TGCGCCAGCAGCCTTGACTGGGACAGGGGTTACGAGCAGTACTTC
size: .; V: TRBV2; J: TRBJ1-3; D: .; CDR3: CASRDGAVGNTIYF; DNA: TGTGCCAGCAGGGATGGGGCAGTAGGAAACACCATATATTTT
size: .; V: TRBV28; J: TRBJ2-2; D: TRBD1; CDR3: CASSLVRTGLVRDTGELFF; DNA: TGTGCCAGCAGTTTAGTTAGGACAGGGCTAGTGAGAGACACCGGGGAGCTGTTTTTT
size: .; V: TRBV19; J: TRBJ2-5; D: TRBD2; CDR3: CASNVAGGTQETQYF; DNA: TGTGCCAGTAATGTAGCGGGGGGGACACAAGAGACCCAGTACTTC
size: .; V: TRBV2; J: TRBJ2-5; D: TRBD2; CDR3: CASSEGGGQETQYF; DNA: TGTGCCAGCAGTGAAGGCGGGGGGCAAGAGACCCAGTACTTC
size: .; V: TRBV6-5; J: TRBJ2-1; D: TRBD2; CDR3: CASSYSAAGVDEQFF; DNA: TGTGCCAGCAGTTACTCGGCGGCGGGAGTGGATGAGCAGTTCTTC
size: .; V: TRBV7-6; J: TRBJ2-7; D: TRBD1; CDR3: CASSPKTGTGHYEQYF; DNA: TGTGCCAGCAGCCCAAAAACCGGGACAGGGCACTACGAGCAGTACTTC
size: .; V: TRBV10-3; J: TRBJ2-5; D: TRBD1; CDR3: CAISDEGQLQETQYF; DNA: TGTGCCATCAGTGATGAGGGACAGCTCCAAGAGACCCAGTACTTC
size: .; V: TRBV19; J: TRBJ1-1; D: .; CDR3: CASRKLVGGNEAFF; DNA: TGTGCCAGTAGAAAACTAGTGGGGGGGAATGAAGCTTTCTTT
size: once; V: TRBV7-9; J: TRBJ1-1; D: TRBD1; CDR3: CASSRGTGDTEAFF; DNA: TGTGCCAGCAGCCGGGGGACAGGGGACACTGAAGCTTTCTTT
size: .; V: TRBV19; J: TRBJ2-1; D: .; CDR3: CASSTAGHNEQFF; DNA: TGTGCCAGTAGTACGGCGGGTCACAATGAGCAGTTCTTC
size: .; V: TRBV28; J: TRBJ1-5; D: .; CDR3: CASSGQSNPNQPQHF; DNA: TGTGCCAGCAGTGGACAGTCGAACCCCAATCAGCCCCAGCATTTT
size: .; V: TRBV5-1; J: TRBJ1-6; D: .; CDR3: CASSLVGNGNGSPLHF; DNA: TGCGCCAGCAGCTTGGTTGGTAACGGGAATGGTTCACCCCTCCACTTT
size: once; V: TRBV5-5; J: TRBJ2-7; D: TRBD1; CDR3: CASSLLVDRGREQYF; DNA: TGTGCCAGCAGCTTGTTGGTGGACAGGGGACGCGAGCAGTACTTC
size: .; V: TRBV6-4; J: TRBJ1-1; D: TRBD1; CDR3: CASSAGGSNTEAFF; DNA: TGTGCCAGCAGCGCAGGGGGCTCGAACACTGAAGCTTTCTTT
size: .; V: TRBV15; J: TRBJ2-7; D: TRBD1; CDR3: CATSRAGQSYEQYF; DNA: TGTGCCACCAGCAGAGCGGGACAGTCCTACGAGCAGTACTTC
size: once; V: TRBV10-1; J: TRBJ2-7; D: .; CDR3: CASTDRLYEQYF; DNA: TGCGCCAGCACGGATCGACTCTACGAGCAGTACTTC
size: .; V: TRBV11-1; J: TRBJ1-2; D: .; CDR3: CASSVQGDYGYTF; DNA: TGTGCCAGCAGCGTACAGGGTGACTATGGCTACACCTTC
size: .; V: TRBV7-6; J: TRBJ2-7; D: .; CDR3: CASSIANSYEQYF; DNA: TGTGCCAGCAGCATAGCGAACTCCTACGAGCAGTACTTC
size: .; V: TRBV18; J: TRBJ2-1; D: .; CDR3: CASSHSDEQFF; DNA: TGTGCCAGCTCACACTCCGATGAGCAGTTCTTC
size: medium-sized; V: TRBV19; J: TRBJ2-1; D: TRBD2; CDR3: CASSIGASGGNEQFF; DNA: TGTGCCAGTAGTATAGGGGCTAGCGGGGGTAACGAGCAGTTCTTC
size: once; V: TRBV10-3; J: TRBJ1-1; D: TRBD1; CDR3: CAIKETGGMNTEAFF; DNA: TGTGCCATAAAGGAGACAGGGGGAATGAACACTGAAGCTTTCTTT
size: .; V: TRBV28; J: TRBJ1-2; D: .; CDR3: CASRDRRRWDYTF; DNA: TGTGCCAGCAGGGATAGACGGAGGTGGGACTACACCTTC
size: few; V: TRBV18; J: TRBJ2-3; D: .; CDR3: CASSEAVSTDTQYF; DNA: TGTGCCAGCTCCGAGGCCGTTAGCACAGATACGCAGTATTTT
size: .; V: TRBV28; J: TRBJ2-7; D: TRBD1; CDR3: CASSQDRFYEQYF; DNA: TGTGCCAGCAGTCAGGACAGGTTCTACGAGCAGTACTTC
size: .; V: TRBV28; J: TRBJ2-7; D: .; CDR3: CASSETDLYEQYF; DNA: TGTGCCAGCAGTGAGACAGACCTCTACGAGCAGTACTTC